This T cell receptor (beta chain) was sequenced during a study of T cell changes during pregnancy in multiple sclerosis. Some clones are missing from TCRdb's copy, which holds only in-frame ones; the method was immunoSEQ multiplex PCR. The sample has 40,000 to 55,000 clones, 85% to 90% seen once. The CDR3 spans 18 residues. In germline, CDR1 is MNHEY, CDR2 SMNVEV (reference sequence). V lost 2 bases to trimming and J lost 3 bases; unmatched junction nucleotides: 8. V is TRBV27 and J is TRBJ1-3; TRBD1 matches at 12 bases. The TCR originated in a female donor with multiple sclerosis, enrolled in a pregnancy study. The sequencing here drew on CD8+ T cells from peripheral blood mononuclear cells, taken in the second trimester of pregnancy. The CDR3 coding sequence is TGTGCCAGCAGTTTAATAGGGACAGGGGGCGCGAATGGAAACACCATATATTTT. Translation gives CASSLIGTGGANGNTIYF.